These T cell receptor beta chains were read from a single sample in a study of T cells in Graves' hyperthyroidism and ophthalmopathy. From the multiplex PCR reads, TCRdb called clonotypes with MiXCR, one entry per CDR3 protein. Here the sample spans about 640,000 distinct CDR3 sequences, less than 25% being singletons. Sequencing input: blood. Receptors were obtained from a man between 25 and 39 years old with Graves' ophthalmopathy. Each CDR3 is given with its conserved first and last residue. D genes are given only for firm matches. Only part of the rows carry a size: once, few, many, or a class if the clone is expanded.

v_gene: TRBV30; abundance: NA; j_gene: TRBJ1-5; d_gene: NA; CDR3nt: TGTGCCTGGAACTCCCAGACAGACCGTTCGCTCCAGCATTTT; CDR3aa: CAWNSQTDRSLQHF
v_gene: TRBV3-1; abundance: few; j_gene: TRBJ1-6; d_gene: TRBD1; CDR3nt: TGTGCCAGCTGGAGTCGGGACAGGAATTCACCCCTCCACTTT; CDR3aa: CASWSRDRNSPLHF
v_gene: TRBV5-1; abundance: NA; j_gene: TRBJ2-1; d_gene: TRBD2; CDR3nt: TGCGCCAGCAGCCCACGGACTAGCGGGAGTGACTACAATGAGCAGTTCTTC; CDR3aa: CASSPRTSGSDYNEQFF
v_gene: TRBV5-1; abundance: few; j_gene: TRBJ1-4; d_gene: TRBD1; CDR3nt: TGCGCCAGCAGCTTCACCGGGACAGGAAATGAAAAACTGTTTTTT; CDR3aa: CASSFTGTGNEKLFF
v_gene: TRBV19; abundance: NA; j_gene: TRBJ1-3; d_gene: NA; CDR3nt: TGTGCCAGTAGTATGCCGGGACTATCTGGAAACACCATATATTTT; CDR3aa: CASSMPGLSGNTIYF
v_gene: TRBV28; abundance: many; j_gene: TRBJ2-7; d_gene: NA; CDR3nt: TGTGCCAGCCAATTTTGGGAGCTAACTGGTGAGCAGTACTTC; CDR3aa: CASQFWELTGEQYF
v_gene: TRBV12-3/TRBV12-4; abundance: many; j_gene: TRBJ2-5; d_gene: NA; CDR3nt: TGTGCCAGCAGGACGGCGGAGACCCAGTACTTC; CDR3aa: CASRTAETQYF
v_gene: TRBV5-8; abundance: NA; j_gene: TRBJ2-2; d_gene: NA; CDR3nt: TGTGCCAGCAGGGGGCCCGGGGAGCTGTTTTTT; CDR3aa: CASRGPGELFF
v_gene: TRBV7-8; abundance: NA; j_gene: TRBJ2-1; d_gene: NA; CDR3nt: TGTGCCAGCAGCTTAATGCGGGATAATGAGCAGTTCTTC; CDR3aa: CASSLMRDNEQFF
v_gene: TRBV6-4; abundance: NA; j_gene: TRBJ2-1; d_gene: NA; CDR3nt: TGTGCCAGCAGTGAATCGGCTGCTTACAATGAGCAGTTCTTC; CDR3aa: CASSESAAYNEQFF
v_gene: TRBV10-3; abundance: few; j_gene: TRBJ1-1; d_gene: NA; CDR3nt: TGTGCCATCAGTGATAGGGAGGGTAAGGGCACTGAAGCTTTCTTT; CDR3aa: CAISDREGKGTEAFF
v_gene: TRBV27; abundance: NA; j_gene: TRBJ2-7; d_gene: NA; CDR3nt: TGTGCCAGCAGTTTCGGAGCCCGGTACGAGCAGTACTTC; CDR3aa: CASSFGARYEQYF